This T cell receptor beta chain was obtained from a study of low-dose radiotherapy and immunotherapy resistance in tumors. Primers used for first-strand cDNA, a TRAV- and TRBV-specific set, covered both alpha and beta chains. It was with a constant-region primer and a V-primer adapter that TCRs were amplified over around 19 PCR cycles. TCRdb itself ran the reads through MiXCR, one entry per CDR3 protein. The repertoire holds 85,000 to 100,000 distinct CDR3 sequences, with roughly a tenth as singletons. The sample's time point: before trial treatment. V shed 5 bases, J shed 4 bases, and the junction held 5 bases outside the gene matches. The CDR3 sequence is 14 residues long. Germline loops: CDR1 MNHEY, CDR2 SMNVEV (reference sequence).

This clonotype originated in a male donor with prostate cancer. The chain employs TRBV27 and TRBJ2-5; 9 nucleotides match TRBD1. The sample in question was PBMCs, obtained before treatment. The CDR3: CASSLGQGRETQYF. CDR3 sequence (DNA): TGTGCCAGCAGTCTAGGACAGGGGAGAGAGACCCAGTACTTC.